This T cell receptor (beta chain) emerged from a study of T cell responses to AZD1222 COVID-19 vaccine. Data came from immunoSEQ multiplex PCR; TCRdb stores just in-frame clones and leaves some out. The sample lists 200,000 to 250,000 clones, roughly 94% occurring once. General study points: A rise in Spike-specific TCR breadth and depth followed two AZD1222 doses. Reportedly, nearly half the spike-specific TCRs target unmutated variant regions. The peak T cell response came first, and repertoires were sampled only after it.

The CDR3 contains 13 residues. From germline, CDR1 is MNHEY and CDR2 SVGAGI. The V end was cut by 6 bases, the J end by 3 bases, with 11 bases between. A note on this clone: Its target is unknown.

This clonotype was obtained from an adult who received the MenACWY meningococcal vaccine as a control. The chain recombines TRBV6-5 with TRBJ2-5, with D possibly being TRBD1 (6 bases). Sample: peripheral blood, taken 28 days after the second dose of the MenACWY control vaccine. CDR3 residues: CASRPRTEETQYF. In DNA form, the CDR3 reads TGTGCCAGCAGACCCCGGACAGAAGAGACCCAGTACTTC.